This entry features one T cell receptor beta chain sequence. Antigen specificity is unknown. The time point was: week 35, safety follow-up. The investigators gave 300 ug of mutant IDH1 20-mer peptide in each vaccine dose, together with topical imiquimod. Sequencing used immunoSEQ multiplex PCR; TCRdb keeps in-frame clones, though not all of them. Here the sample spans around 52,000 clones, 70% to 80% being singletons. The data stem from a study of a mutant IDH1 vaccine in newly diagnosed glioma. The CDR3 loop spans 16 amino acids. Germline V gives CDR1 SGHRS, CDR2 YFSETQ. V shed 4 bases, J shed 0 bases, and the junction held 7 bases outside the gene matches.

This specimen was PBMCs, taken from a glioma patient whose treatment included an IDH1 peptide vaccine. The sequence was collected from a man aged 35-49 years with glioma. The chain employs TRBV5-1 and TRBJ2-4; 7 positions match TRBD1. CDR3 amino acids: CASSPGQTIAKNIQYF. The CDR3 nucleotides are TGCGCCAGCAGCCCGGGACAGACTATAGCCAAAAACATTCAGTACTTC.